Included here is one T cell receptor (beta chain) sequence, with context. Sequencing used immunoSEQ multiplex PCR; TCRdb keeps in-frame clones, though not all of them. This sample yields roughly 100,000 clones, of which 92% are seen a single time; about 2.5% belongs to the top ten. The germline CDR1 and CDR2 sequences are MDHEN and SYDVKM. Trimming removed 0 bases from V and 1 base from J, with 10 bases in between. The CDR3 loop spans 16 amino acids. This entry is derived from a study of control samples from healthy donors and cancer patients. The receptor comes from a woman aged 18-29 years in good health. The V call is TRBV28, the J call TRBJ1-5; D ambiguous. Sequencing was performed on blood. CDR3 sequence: CASSLWRGDSNQPQHF. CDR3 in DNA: TGTGCCAGCAGTTTATGGCGCGGCGACAGCAATCAGCCCCAGCATTTT.